This T cell receptor beta chain is drawn from a study of blood T cell repertoires in COVID-19. CDR1 is SGHNT, CDR2 YYREEE, per germline (reference sequence). V shed 0 bases and J shed 2 bases, with 12 bases lying between them. This CDR3 region has 16 residues. The assay was immunoSEQ multiplex PCR, and TCRdb's table has in-frame clones only and misses some. The data hold 90,000 to 150,000 clones, with about four fifths observed a single time. Sequences were obtained from peripheral blood. The V call is TRBV5-4, the J call TRBJ2-1; D is unresolved. The receptor was derived from a woman of 80 years or more with acute or convalescent COVID-19. The CDR3 DNA reads as TGTGCCAGCAGCTTGGCGCCAGGCAATGCCTACAATGAGCAGTTCTTC. Protein product: CASSLAPGNAYNEQFF. Combining the CDR3 with reference TRBV5-4 and TRBJ2-1 gives the whole variable domain ETGVTQSPTHLIKTRGQQVTLRCSSQSGHNTVSWYQQALGQGPQFIFQYYREEENGRGNFPPRFSGLQFPNYSSELNVNALELDDSALYLCASSLAPGNAYNEQFFGPGTRLTVL.